These T cell receptor beta chains were read from a single sample in a study of shared clonotypes between healthy human individuals. TCRdb's copy holds only in-frame clones and misses some; the assay was immunoSEQ multiplex PCR. The sample has roughly 890,000 clones, 80% to 95% seen once. Material for sequencing was naive CD8+ T cells sorted from blood. These receptor sequences come from a man aged 30 to 45 in good health. Both conserved end residues are part of each CDR3. D genes are given only for firm matches. Some rows have no size entry. The others give once, few or many, or a class for an expanded clone.

V: TRBV2
J: TRBJ1-2
D: TRBD1
size: NA
CDR3: CASSAPGTVYGYTF
DNA: TGTGCCAGCAGTGCACCCGGGACAGTCTATGGCTACACCTTC

V: TRBV7-8
J: TRBJ2-1
D: TRBD1
size: NA
CDR3: CASSLEGAAYNEQFF
DNA: TGTGCCAGCAGCTTAGAGGGGGCCGCCTACAATGAGCAGTTCTTC

V: TRBV15
J: TRBJ2-7
D: TRBD1
size: once
CDR3: CATSRGGQVVISGSYEQYF
DNA: TGTGCCACCAGCAGAGGCGGACAGGTTGTTATTTCGGGCTCCTACGAGCAGTACTTC

V: TRBV18
J: TRBJ2-7
D: TRBD1
size: NA
CDR3: CASSPTGQGLKSYEQYF
DNA: TGTGCCAGCTCACCAACCGGACAGGGGTTAAAGTCCTACGAGCAGTACTTC

V: TRBV4-1
J: TRBJ2-2
D: NA
size: NA
CDR3: CASSPDNTGELFF
DNA: TGCGCCAGCAGTCCTGACAACACCGGGGAGCTGTTTTTT

V: TRBV19
J: TRBJ2-1
D: TRBD2
size: NA
CDR3: CASSLTSGSSYNEQFF
DNA: TGTGCCAGTAGCCTTACTAGCGGGAGCTCCTACAATGAGCAGTTCTTC

V: TRBV6-1
J: TRBJ2-7
D: TRBD1
size: NA
CDR3: CASSERDRYYEQYF
DNA: TGTGCCAGCAGTGAAAGGGACAGGTACTACGAGCAGTACTTC

V: TRBV7-9
J: TRBJ2-7
D: NA
size: once
CDR3: CASSLASTYEQYF
DNA: TGTGCCAGCAGCTTAGCGTCCACCTACGAGCAGTACTTC

V: TRBV6-1
J: TRBJ2-7
D: NA
size: NA
CDR3: CASSESTSGSLDIHEQYF
DNA: TGTGCCAGCAGTGAATCTACATCAGGCTCCCTTGATATCCACGAGCAGTACTTC

V: TRBV7-8
J: TRBJ1-1
D: TRBD1
size: NA
CDR3: CASSFPRTGSTPTEAFF
DNA: TGTGCCAGCAGCTTCCCACGGACAGGGTCAACTCCGACTGAAGCTTTCTTT

V: TRBV27
J: TRBJ2-1
D: TRBD2
size: NA
CDR3: CASSLYAGGPNEQFF
DNA: TGTGCCAGCAGTTTATACGCGGGAGGGCCAAATGAGCAGTTCTTC

V: TRBV7-9
J: TRBJ1-1
D: NA
size: NA
CDR3: CASSSVPDRNTEAFF
DNA: TGTGCCAGCAGCTCCGTGCCGGACAGGAACACTGAAGCTTTCTTT

V: TRBV6-5
J: TRBJ2-7
D: NA
size: NA
CDR3: CASSYPSAGEYEQYF
DNA: TGTGCCAGCAGTTATCCCTCGGCAGGGGAGTACGAGCAGTACTTC

V: TRBV11-2
J: TRBJ2-4
D: TRBD1
size: NA
CDR3: CASLEGANSAKNIQYF
DNA: TGTGCCAGCCTTGAGGGGGCAAATTCAGCCAAAAACATTCAGTACTTC

V: TRBV4-3
J: TRBJ2-7
D: NA
size: NA
CDR3: CASSQAEGNEQYF
DNA: TGCGCCAGCAGCCAAGCCGAGGGTAACGAGCAGTACTTC

V: TRBV29-1
J: TRBJ2-1
D: NA
size: NA
CDR3: CSLRETSREQFF
DNA: TGCAGCCTCCGCGAGACTAGTCGCGAGCAGTTCTTC

V: TRBV30
J: TRBJ1-1
D: NA
size: NA
CDR3: CASWGFQGNTEAFF
DNA: TGTGCCTCCTGGGGGTTTCAGGGGAACACTGAAGCTTTCTTT

V: TRBV5-6
J: TRBJ2-1
D: TRBD2
size: NA
CDR3: CASSLGLAGYNEQFF
DNA: TGTGCCAGCAGCTTGGGGCTAGCGGGTTACAATGAGCAGTTCTTC

V: TRBV11-1
J: TRBJ2-7
D: TRBD1
size: NA
CDR3: CASSFGPLGTGEF
DNA: TGTGCCAGCAGCTTCGGACCCCTCGGGACAGGGGAGTTC

V: TRBV10-3
J: TRBJ2-5
D: NA
size: NA
CDR3: CAISEGTGIQETQYF
DNA: TGTGCCATCAGTGAGGGTACAGGTATCCAAGAGACCCAGTACTTC

V: TRBV14
J: TRBJ2-1
D: TRBD2
size: once
CDR3: CASSPPGLAGSYEQFF
DNA: TGTGCCAGCAGCCCGCCCGGACTAGCGGGATCCTATGAGCAGTTCTTC

V: TRBV28
J: TRBJ2-7
D: NA
size: few
CDR3: CASGDDSYEQYF
DNA: TGTGCCAGTGGGGACGACTCCTACGAGCAGTACTTC

V: TRBV27
J: TRBJ2-7
D: TRBD2
size: NA
CDR3: CASSLRRAGAGDEQYF
DNA: TGTGCCAGCAGTCTCCGTCGGGCGGGAGCTGGCGACGAGCAGTACTTC

V: TRBV27
J: TRBJ2-7
D: NA
size: NA
CDR3: CASSFIPDGEQYF
DNA: TGTGCCAGCAGTTTCATCCCAGATGGGGAGCAGTACTTC

V: TRBV2
J: TRBJ2-5
D: NA
size: NA
CDR3: CASGAPTTVQGTQYF
DNA: TGTGCCAGCGGGGCTCCGACTACCGTGCAAGGGACCCAGTACTTC

V: TRBV6-5
J: TRBJ2-7
D: TRBD2
size: NA
CDR3: CASGGGYEQYF
DNA: TGTGCCAGCGGGGGGGGATACGAGCAGTACTTC

V: TRBV27
J: TRBJ2-3
D: NA
size: NA
CDR3: CASSLWADGTQYF
DNA: TGTGCCAGCAGTTTATGGGCGGATGGTACGCAGTATTTT

V: TRBV2
J: TRBJ2-1
D: TRBD2
size: NA
CDR3: CASSEGTSGVNEQFF
DNA: TGTGCCAGCAGTGAGGGGACTAGCGGGGTCAATGAGCAGTTCTTC

V: TRBV7-3
J: TRBJ2-1
D: NA
size: once
CDR3: CASSATNNEQFF
DNA: TGTGCCAGCAGCGCGACGAACAATGAGCAGTTCTTC

V: TRBV27
J: TRBJ2-1
D: NA
size: NA
CDR3: CASSPLQTTGYNEQFF
DNA: TGTGCCAGCAGTCCACTACAAACTACAGGGTACAATGAGCAGTTCTTC

V: TRBV15
J: TRBJ2-7
D: NA
size: NA
CDR3: CATSRDLSYEQYF
DNA: TGTGCCACCAGCAGAGATCTGAGCTACGAGCAGTACTTC

V: TRBV9
J: TRBJ2-1
D: NA
size: NA
CDR3: CASSVDLGEQFF
DNA: TGTGCCAGCAGCGTGGACTTAGGTGAGCAGTTCTTC

V: TRBV27
J: TRBJ2-1
D: TRBD2
size: NA
CDR3: CASSGRLAGGYNEQFF
DNA: TGTGCCAGCAGCGGAAGACTAGCGGGAGGATACAATGAGCAGTTCTTC

V: TRBV25-1
J: TRBJ2-1
D: TRBD2
size: NA
CDR3: CASGLAGGLEDEQFF
DNA: TGTGCCAGTGGACTAGCGGGAGGGCTGGAAGATGAGCAGTTCTTC

V: TRBV5-1
J: TRBJ2-7
D: TRBD2
size: NA
CDR3: CASSEGLAASYEQYF
DNA: TGCGCCAGCAGCGAGGGACTAGCGGCCTCCTACGAGCAGTACTTC

V: TRBV28
J: TRBJ1-2
D: TRBD1
size: NA
CDR3: CASSYPGQGFNYGYTF
DNA: TGTGCCAGCAGCTACCCCGGACAGGGTTTTAACTATGGCTACACCTTC

V: TRBV25-1
J: TRBJ2-5
D: NA
size: NA
CDR3: CASSGLGQETQYF
DNA: TGTGCCAGCAGTGGACTAGGACAAGAGACCCAGTACTTC

V: TRBV9
J: TRBJ1-2
D: TRBD1
size: NA
CDR3: CASSSPRGRGSNGYTF
DNA: TGTGCCAGCAGCTCTCCCAGGGGGCGCGGAAGTAATGGCTACACCTTC

V: TRBV28
J: TRBJ2-7
D: TRBD1
size: NA
CDR3: CASSPGTGGYEQYF
DNA: TGTGCCAGCAGCCCAGGGACAGGGGGGTACGAGCAGTACTTC

V: TRBV7-8
J: TRBJ2-1
D: NA
size: NA
CDR3: CASSFGGEAPYNEQFF
DNA: TGTGCCAGCAGCTTTGGCGGGGAAGCCCCTTACAATGAGCAGTTCTTC

V: TRBV29-1
J: TRBJ1-1
D: NA
size: NA
CDR3: CSVESLELKNTEAFF
DNA: TGCAGCGTTGAGTCTCTCGAACTCAAGAACACTGAAGCTTTCTTT

V: TRBV19
J: TRBJ2-7
D: TRBD2
size: NA
CDR3: CASSSGSGLARYEQYF
DNA: TGTGCCAGTAGTAGTGGCAGCGGACTAGCGAGATACGAGCAGTACTTC

V: TRBV2
J: TRBJ1-5
D: TRBD1
size: NA
CDR3: CASSDGTGLGNQPQHF
DNA: TGTGCCAGCAGTGACGGGACAGGGTTGGGCAATCAGCCCCAGCATTTT

V: TRBV23-1
J: TRBJ2-7
D: TRBD2
size: NA
CDR3: CASSQSKRDGRLGLAGDSSYEQYF
DNA: TGCGCCAGCAGTCAATCTAAGCGGGACGGACGTCTCGGACTAGCGGGAGATAGTTCCTACGAGCAGTACTTC

V: TRBV20-1
J: TRBJ2-1
D: TRBD2
size: NA
CDR3: CSGEGGSEQFF
DNA: TGCAGTGGGGAGGGAGGAAGTGAGCAGTTCTTC

V: TRBV4-1
J: TRBJ2-3
D: NA
size: NA
CDR3: CASSPREGGGGTDTQYF
DNA: TGCGCCAGCAGCCCCAGGGAGGGGGGAGGTGGCACAGATACGCAGTATTTT

V: TRBV10-3
J: TRBJ2-7
D: NA
size: NA
CDR3: CAISESKGVHEQYF
DNA: TGTGCCATCAGTGAGTCTAAAGGGGTGCACGAGCAGTACTTC

V: TRBV18
J: TRBJ2-1
D: NA
size: few
CDR3: CASLRRYNEQFF
DNA: TGTGCCAGCCTACGGCGGTACAATGAGCAGTTCTTC

V: TRBV7-9
J: TRBJ2-1
D: TRBD1
size: NA
CDR3: CASSPSGTEDNEQFF
DNA: TGTGCCAGCAGCCCAAGTGGGACAGAGGACAATGAGCAGTTCTTC

V: TRBV27
J: TRBJ2-7
D: NA
size: NA
CDR3: CASSLSSDRSYEQYF
DNA: TGTGCCAGCAGTTTATCATCCGACAGGTCCTACGAGCAGTACTTC

V: TRBV7-9
J: TRBJ1-1
D: NA
size: NA
CDR3: CASRPVDNTEAFF
DNA: TGTGCCAGCAGGCCCGTCGATAACACTGAAGCTTTCTTT

V: TRBV29-1
J: TRBJ2-1
D: NA
size: NA
CDR3: CSVAPRGREVYNEQFF
DNA: TGCAGCGTTGCACCTAGGGGGCGGGAGGTCTACAATGAGCAGTTCTTC

V: TRBV7-2
J: TRBJ2-2
D: NA
size: NA
CDR3: CASSLVQVPGELFF
DNA: TGTGCCAGCAGCTTAGTACAGGTCCCCGGGGAGCTGTTTTTT

V: TRBV27
J: TRBJ2-1
D: NA
size: NA
CDR3: CASNPQGNGYNEQFF
DNA: TGTGCCAGCAACCCACAGGGTAACGGATACAATGAGCAGTTCTTC

V: TRBV29-1
J: TRBJ1-4
D: NA
size: NA
CDR3: CSVAGLPGKLFF
DNA: TGCAGCGTTGCCGGTTTGCCAGGAAAACTGTTTTTT